These T cell receptor beta chains were read from a single sample in a study of T cells in Graves' hyperthyroidism and ophthalmopathy. TCRdb processed the multiplex PCR reads anew with MiXCR; each CDR3 protein has one entry. Counted here are roughly 330,000 distinct CDR3 sequences, 16% occurring once; the ten biggest clones make up roughly 31%. The sequenced sample consisted of blood. These receptor sequences come from a man aged 25 to 45 with Graves' hyperthyroidism. CDR3s leave out the opening cysteine and the closing phenylalanine or tryptophan. Fields, in order: CDR3 length, J gene, V gene, CDR3 protein.

len: 12
j_gene: TRBJ1-5
v_gene: TRBV11-3
CDR3aa: AGFGQGEDQPQH

len: 11
j_gene: TRBJ1-3
v_gene: TRBV19
CDR3aa: ASSMNRGNTIY

len: 14
j_gene: TRBJ2-1
v_gene: TRBV6-2/TRBV6-3
CDR3aa: ASSCSIRQIGNEQF

len: 11
j_gene: TRBJ2-1
v_gene: TRBV27
CDR3aa: ASSFGRGNEQF

len: 10
j_gene: TRBJ2-7
v_gene: TRBV20-1
CDR3aa: SARPGGYEQY

len: 10
j_gene: TRBJ2-1
v_gene: TRBV20-1
CDR3aa: SATSSYNEQF

len: 11
j_gene: TRBJ1-1
v_gene: TRBV6-2/TRBV6-3
CDR3aa: ASSYGGGTEAF

len: 13
j_gene: TRBJ2-3
v_gene: TRBV20-1
CDR3aa: STLRGSGNEGTQY

len: 12
j_gene: TRBJ2-7
v_gene: TRBV11-2
CDR3aa: ASSTYQGSYEQY

len: 13
j_gene: TRBJ2-1
v_gene: TRBV27
CDR3aa: ASSLILSSYNEQF

len: 11
j_gene: TRBJ2-7
v_gene: TRBV5-1
CDR3aa: ASSLGRGNEQY

len: 10
j_gene: TRBJ1-6
v_gene: TRBV28
CDR3aa: ASRPRVSPLH

len: 12
j_gene: TRBJ2-1
v_gene: TRBV9
CDR3aa: ATGGEGAHNEQF

len: 11
j_gene: TRBJ2-5
v_gene: TRBV27
CDR3aa: ASSLSAGGTQY

len: 15
j_gene: TRBJ2-1
v_gene: TRBV15
CDR3aa: ATSKLPRDRRNNEQF

len: 11
j_gene: TRBJ1-5
v_gene: TRBV10-2
CDR3aa: ASCTGYGQPQH